This T cell receptor (beta chain) was identified in a study of a mutant IDH1 vaccine in newly diagnosed glioma. Study information: Treated patients comprised about 60% males and about 40% females, mean age about 40 years. Radiotherapy, temozolomide, or both had been given previously, and both were given to most.

Profiled with immunoSEQ multiplex PCR; TCRdb holds only in-frame clones, not every one. The sample has tens of thousands of clones, 83% seen once; the top ten hold 7% to 9%. CDR1 and CDR2 (germline): SEHNR, FQNEAQ (reference sequence). CDR3 size: 13 residues. Trimming cost V 6 bases and J 2 bases, with 8 bases left between them. Documented time point: baseline, week 1 (first vaccination visit). Treatment specified: pre-vaccination baseline after standard-of-care therapy. This clonotype was obtained from a woman aged 50 to 65 with glioma. This specimen was PBMCs, taken from a glioma patient treated with radiotherapy, temozolomide or both. The rearrangement joins TRBV7-9 to TRBJ1-3, with D possibly matching TRBD1 (6 bases). The CDR3 DNA reads as TGTGCCAGCAGGGAGGGGGCTGGAAACACCATATATTTT. It specifies CASREGAGNTIYF.